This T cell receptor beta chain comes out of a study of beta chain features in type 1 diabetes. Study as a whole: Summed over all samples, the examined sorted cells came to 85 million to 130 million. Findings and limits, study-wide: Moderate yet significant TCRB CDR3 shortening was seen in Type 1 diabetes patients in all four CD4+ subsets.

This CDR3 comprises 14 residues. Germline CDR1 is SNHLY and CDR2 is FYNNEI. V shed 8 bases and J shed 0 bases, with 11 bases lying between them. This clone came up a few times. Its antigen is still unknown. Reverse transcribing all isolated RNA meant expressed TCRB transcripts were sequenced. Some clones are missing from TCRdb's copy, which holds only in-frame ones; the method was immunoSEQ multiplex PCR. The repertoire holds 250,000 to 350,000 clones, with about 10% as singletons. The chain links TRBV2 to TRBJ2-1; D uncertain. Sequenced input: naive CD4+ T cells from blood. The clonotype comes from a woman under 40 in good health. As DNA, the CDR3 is TGTGCCAGCGGAGTAGAAAGCTCCTACAATGAGCAGTTCTTC. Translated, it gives CASGVESSYNEQFF.